This is a list of T cell receptor beta chains from one sample in a study of blood T cell repertoires in COVID-19. Some clones are missing from TCRdb's copy, which holds only in-frame ones; the method was immunoSEQ multiplex PCR. The sample includes about 220,000 clones, approximately 85% seen only once; the top ten take over 2%. The sequenced sample was peripheral blood. These TCRs come from a woman aged 65 to 85 with COVID-19, enrolled during active disease. The CDR3 runs from the conserved cysteine through the conserved F or W. A D gene is named only where the DNA matches it firmly. Expanded clones are given a class, and other clones once, few, many or no size at all.

size	D	V	J	CDR3	DNA
.	.	TRBV6-5	TRBJ1-5	CASRQGSISNQPQHF	TGTGCCAGCAGGCAGGGGAGCATAAGCAATCAGCCCCAGCATTTT
once	TRBD1	TRBV29-1	TRBJ1-1	CSVVQGASEAFF	TGCAGCGTTGTGCAGGGGGCCTCTGAAGCTTTCTTT
.	TRBD1	TRBV7-2	TRBJ1-2	CASSQGQTNYGYTF	TGTGCCAGCAGCCAGGGACAGACTAACTATGGCTACACCTTC
.	TRBD1	TRBV14	TRBJ1-2	CASSRGQVLPSNYGYTF	TGTGCCAGCAGCCGTGGACAGGTCCTACCATCTAACTATGGCTACACCTTC
.	.	TRBV11-3	TRBJ2-2	CASSLEGAGNTGELFF	TGTGCCAGCAGCTTAGAGGGGGCGGGGAACACCGGGGAGCTGTTTTTT
once	.	TRBV7-2	TRBJ1-5	CASSVGGASNQPQHF	TGTGCCAGCAGCGTGGGGGGGGCTAGCAATCAGCCCCAGCATTTT
.	.	TRBV11-2	TRBJ2-7	CASSLNFGAGAAYEQYF	TGTGCCAGCAGCTTAAATTTTGGGGCAGGGGCCGCCTACGAGCAGTACTTC
.	.	TRBV19	TRBJ1-3	CASPGYSGNTIYF	TGTGCCAGTCCGGGATACTCTGGAAACACCATATATTTT
.	.	TRBV15	TRBJ1-1	CATSREARNTEAFF	TGTGCCACCAGCAGAGAGGCCCGGAACACTGAAGCTTTCTTT
.	TRBD1	TRBV7-2	TRBJ1-5	CASSSRTGADQPQHF	TGTGCCAGCAGCTCTCGGACAGGCGCGGATCAGCCCCAGCATTTT
.	.	TRBV20-1	TRBJ1-6	CSASSGVDNSPLHF	TGCAGTGCTAGTTCAGGGGTGGATAATTCACCCCTCCACTTT
.	.	TRBV2	TRBJ1-5	CASSGVGGRNQPQHF	TGTGCCAGCAGTGGTGTGGGGGGGCGGAATCAGCCCCAGCATTTT
.	.	TRBV6-5	TRBJ2-3	CASRPGTRSTDTQYF	TGTGCCAGCAGACCCGGGACTCGTAGCACAGATACGCAGTATTTT
.	TRBD2	TRBV4-3	TRBJ2-4	CASSQGLIGGRDIQYF	TGCGCCAGCAGCCAGGGTTTGATCGGCGGGAGAGACATTCAGTACTTC
.	.	TRBV9	TRBJ1-3	CASSVAGVAGNTIYF	TGTGCCAGCAGCGTAGCAGGGGTGGCTGGAAACACCATATATTTT
.	TRBD1	TRBV2	TRBJ1-4	CASSPDRGATNEKLFF	TGTGCCAGCAGTCCCGACAGGGGTGCAACTAATGAAAAACTGTTTTTT
.	TRBD1	TRBV7-2	TRBJ1-2	CASSTGTGDGYTF	TGTGCCAGCAGCACCGGGACAGGAGACGGCTACACCTTC
.	TRBD2	TRBV7-2	TRBJ2-5	CASSLTLLAVPQETQYF	TGTGCCAGCAGCTTAACCTTGCTAGCGGTACCTCAAGAGACCCAGTACTTC
.	.	TRBV11-2	TRBJ2-2	CASSLGQVLNTGELFF	TGTGCCAGCAGCTTAGGGCAGGTCCTTAACACCGGGGAGCTGTTTTTT
.	.	TRBV11-3	TRBJ2-7	CASSAGRGRDEQYF	TGTGCCAGCAGCGCCGGCAGGGGTAGGGACGAGCAGTACTTC
.	TRBD1	TRBV5-4	TRBJ1-2	CASSFGTGGNGYTF	TGTGCCAGCAGCTTTGGGACAGGGGGCAACGGCTACACCTTC
once	TRBD2	TRBV7-8	TRBJ2-5	CASSLGPGGVTKTQYF	TGTGCCAGCAGCTTAGGCCCCGGGGGGGTTACCAAGACCCAGTACTTC
.	TRBD1	TRBV9	TRBJ1-2	CASSRDRGPQGYTF	TGTGCCAGCAGCAGGGACAGGGGCCCGCAGGGCTACACCTTC
.	TRBD2	TRBV2	TRBJ2-1	CASSDSSGRRNEQFF	TGTGCCAGCAGTGATAGTAGCGGGAGGAGGAATGAGCAGTTCTTC
once	.	TRBV4-1	TRBJ1-2	CASSQAPPGGQGYTF	TGCGCCAGCAGCCAAGCTCCCCCGGGGGGGCAAGGCTACACCTTC
.	TRBD1	TRBV24-1	TRBJ1-1	CATSEYRDRGLRAFF	TGTGCCACCAGTGAATACCGGGACAGGGGGCTTCGTGCTTTCTTT
.	TRBD2	TRBV5-1	TRBJ2-3	CASSLVLAGNLVTQYF	TGCGCCAGCAGCTTGGTTCTAGCGGGCAACTTGGTTACGCAGTATTTT
.	.	TRBV27	TRBJ1-1	CASSLSNRENTEAFF	TGTGCCAGCAGTTTATCGAACAGAGAAAACACTGAAGCTTTCTTT
few	.	TRBV28	TRBJ1-6	CASSLTNSPLHF	TGTGCCAGCAGTTTAACAAATTCACCCCTCCACTTT
.	.	TRBV9	TRBJ1-6	CASSTGRDNSPLHF	TGTGCCAGCAGCACCGGTCGAGATAATTCACCCCTCCACTTT
once	.	TRBV10-3	TRBJ1-2	CAISDTSFGGYGYTF	TGTGCCATCAGTGATACCTCATTTGGAGGCTATGGCTACACCTTC
.	TRBD2	TRBV28	TRBJ2-5	CASRILAAQETQYF	TGTGCCAGCAGGATTCTAGCGGCCCAAGAGACCCAGTACTTC
once	.	TRBV7-9	TRBJ1-2	CASSLFLAGNYGYTF	TGTGCCAGCAGCTTATTCCTGGCAGGGAACTATGGCTACACCTTC
few	TRBD1	TRBV19	TRBJ1-6	CASSNTGGLWNSPLHF	TGTGCCAGTAGTAATACAGGGGGCTTGTGGAATTCACCCCTCCACTTT
.	TRBD1	TRBV6-2/TRBV6-3	TRBJ2-7	CASSYWDSGSYEQYF	TGTGCCAGCAGTTACTGGGACAGCGGTTCCTACGAGCAGTACTTC
.	.	TRBV25-1	TRBJ2-7	CASRDKVTHEQYF	TGTGCCAGCAGGGACAAGGTCACCCACGAGCAGTACTTC
once	.	TRBV6-1	TRBJ2-7	CASSGPDINFTYEQYF	TGTGCCAGCAGTGGCCCGGACATTAATTTCACCTACGAGCAGTACTTC
.	TRBD1	TRBV19	TRBJ2-5	CATGFTQGVETQYF	TGTGCCACCGGATTCACACAGGGGGTAGAGACCCAGTACTTC
.	TRBD2	TRBV19	TRBJ2-3	CASSKRGLAGANSDTQYF	TGTGCCAGTAGTAAAAGGGGACTAGCGGGGGCCAATTCGGATACGCAGTATTTT
once	.	TRBV5-6	TRBJ1-2	CASSLGQNYGYTF	TGTGCCAGCAGCTTAGGACAGAACTATGGCTACACCTTC
.	.	TRBV3-1/TRBV3-2	TRBJ1-4	CASSQVYGGSNEKLFF	TGTGCCAGCAGCCAAGTTTACGGGGGATCTAATGAAAAACTGTTTTTT
.	TRBD1	TRBV5-1	TRBJ1-1	CASRKQGPLLNTEAFF	TGCGCCAGCAGAAAACAGGGGCCCCTTTTGAACACTGAAGCTTTCTTT
.	TRBD2	TRBV2	TRBJ2-7	CASSEPLAGEQYF	TGTGCCAGCAGTGAGCCCCTAGCGGGGGAGCAGTACTTC
.	TRBD1	TRBV29-1	TRBJ2-5	CSVTARDRVQETQYF	TGCAGCGTTACCGCCCGGGACAGGGTGCAAGAGACCCAGTACTTC
.	.	TRBV5-1	TRBJ2-5	CASSLGWAGEEETQYF	TGCGCCAGCAGCTTGGGTTGGGCGGGCGAAGAAGAGACCCAGTACTTC
.	TRBD1	TRBV24-1	TRBJ2-2	CATSDHRGATGELFF	TGTGCCACCAGTGATCACAGGGGCGCGACCGGGGAGCTGTTTTTT